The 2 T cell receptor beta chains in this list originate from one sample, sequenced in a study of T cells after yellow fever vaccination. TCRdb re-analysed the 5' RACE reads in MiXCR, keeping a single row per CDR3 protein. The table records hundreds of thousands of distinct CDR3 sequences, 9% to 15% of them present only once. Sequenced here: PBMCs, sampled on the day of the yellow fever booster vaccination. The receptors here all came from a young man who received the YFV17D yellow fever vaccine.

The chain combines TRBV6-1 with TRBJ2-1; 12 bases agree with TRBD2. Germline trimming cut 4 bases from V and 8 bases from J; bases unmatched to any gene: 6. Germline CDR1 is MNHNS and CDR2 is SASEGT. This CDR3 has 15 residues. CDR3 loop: CASSGLAGVRDEQFF. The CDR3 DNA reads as TGTGCCAGCAGTGGACTAGCGGGAGTTCGCGATGAGCAGTTCTTC.

The CDR3: CASSWQLAGEAEQYF. CDR3 coding DNA: TGCGCCAGCAGCTGGCAACTAGCGGGAGAGGCCGAGCAGTACTTC. V and J are TRBV5-1 and TRBJ2-7; 11 bases map to TRBD2. Germline V gives CDR1 SGHRS, CDR2 YFSETQ. The CDR3 has 15 amino acids. The trim removed 3 bases at V and 6 bases at J, leaving 8 bases unmatched. Full variable domain (outside the CDR3, taken from reference TRBV5-1 and TRBJ2-7): KAGVTQTPRYLIKTRGQQVTLSCSPISGHRSVSWYQQTPGQGLQFLFEYFSETQRNKGNFPGRFSGRQFSNSRSEMNVSTLELGDSALYLCASSWQLAGEAEQYFGPGTRLTVT.